Here is one T cell receptor beta chain with its context. TCRdb's copy holds only in-frame clones and misses some; the assay was immunoSEQ multiplex PCR. The sample comprises 50,000 to 75,000 clones, about 80% of which are singletons, and 20% to 25% rests with the top ten. This record comes from a study of blood T cell repertoires in COVID-19. The CDR3 consists of 15 residues. Germline V gives CDR1 MNHEY, CDR2 SMNVEV (reference sequence). Trimming stripped 6 bases from V and 0 bases from J, with 15 bases between. The chain links TRBV27 to TRBJ2-7; D may be TRBD1 (6 bases). Sequenced sample: peripheral blood. This TCR was recovered from a man older than 75 with active or convalescent COVID-19. CDR3 DNA sequence: TGTGCCAGCAGCCTACAGGGCCGGTACTCCTACGAGCAGTACTTC. It specifies CASSLQGRYSYEQYF.